Following are 29 T cell receptor beta chains from one sample sequenced in a study of blood T cell repertoires in COVID-19 (dated by TCRdb to 2019 to 2021). Library generation was performed with the immunoSEQ multiplex PCR assay. In TCRdb, the immuneACCESS table is reduced to in-frame sequences with V and J assigned. These tables do not hold every clone; where another copy was compared, an unresolved V gene accounts for under half, and the others remain unexplained. This sample lists approximately 390,000 clones; more than 75% were detected once. Roughly a tenth of the sample is in the top ten clones. Sequenced: PBMCs or T cells enriched from blood (not recorded which). The receptor set was obtained from a woman between 50 and 59 years old who had recovered from COVID-19.

Concerning this clone: Other nucleotide sequences from this sample produce the same CDR3. The rearrangement links TRBV19 to TRBJ1-1, with D maybe TRBD1 (5 bases). Germline assignment: CDR1 LNHDA and CDR2 SQIVND (reference sequence). V lost 4 bases, J lost 2 bases, and 11 bases lay in between. CDR3 length equals 14 residues. CDR3 bases: TGTGCCAGTAGTACAGGACAACCTAACACTGAAGCTTTCTTT. It yields the protein CASSTGQPNTEAFF.

The genes are TRBV12-3 or TRBV12-4 and TRBJ2-7; D is unclear. CDR3 length equals 12 residues. Trimming stripped 4 bases from V and 3 bases from J, with 7 bases between. CDR3 in amino acids: CASSSSGYEQYF. The CDR3 DNA reads as TGTGCCAGCAGTTCCTCGGGCTACGAGCAGTACTTC.

V and J are TRBV7-2 and TRBJ2-1, with TRBD1 identical over 7 bases. CDR1 SGHTA and CDR2 FQGNSA come from the germline V gene. This CDR3 is built from 16 residues. V lost 4 bases to trimming and J lost 1 base; unmatched junction nucleotides: 7. CDR3 in amino acids: CASSSPLGQSYNEQFF. The CDR3 coding sequence is TGTGCCAGCAGCTCCCCTTTGGGACAGTCCTACAATGAGCAGTTCTTC.

This rearrangement joins TRBV7-9 to TRBJ2-1; 12 positions agree with TRBD2. Trimming took 2 bases from V and 6 from J; bases not matched to a gene: 5. The CDR3 runs to 16 residues. CDR1 and CDR2 (germline): SEHNR, FQNEAQ (reference sequence). CDR3 region: CASSLTSSGGANEQFF. In nucleotides, the CDR3 is TGTGCCAGCAGCTTAACCTCTAGCGGGGGGGCCAATGAGCAGTTCTTC.

J is TRBJ2-2 and V is TRBV11-2; TRBD1 matches 7 bases. CDR3 length equals 15 residues. Germline V gives CDR1 SGHAT, CDR2 FQNNGV. J lost 4 bases, V lost 5 bases, and 7 bases had no gene match. The CDR3 bases are TGTGCCAGCAGCCCACAGGGGTGGAGCACCGGGGAGCTGTTTTTT. Translation: CASSPQGWSTGELFF.

This clone was seen once. This chain links TRBV6-5 with TRBJ1-5; a weak D match, TRBD1 (6 bases). The CDR3 loop spans 13 amino acids. Germline V CDR1 and CDR2: MNHEY, SVGAGI. Trimming removed 7 bases from V and 6 bases from J, with 13 bases in between. As DNA, the CDR3 is TGTGCCAGCACCTCAGGGGTTTTTCAGCCCCAGCATTTT. It encodes CASTSGVFQPQHF.

DNA of the CDR3: TGTGCCAGCAGCTCCGGGACTAGCGGGGGATCTCAGTATTTT. It is translated as CASSSGTSGGSQYF. The V call is TRBV5-5, the J call TRBJ2-3, with TRBD2 matching over 14 bases. Germline V gene data show CDR1 as SGHKS and CDR2 as YYEKEE (reference sequence). The CDR3 extends over 14 amino acids. J gave up 12 bases and V 3 bases, and 6 bases lay outside the gene matches.

The gene calls are TRBV11-3 and TRBJ2-2; 10 positions agree with TRBD2. Germline assignment: CDR1 SGHNT and CDR2 YENEEA. CDR3 size: 16 residues. Germline trimming cut 5 bases from V and 2 bases from J; bases unmatched to any gene: 5. CDR3 protein: CASSHGLAVNTGELFF. DNA for the CDR3: TGTGCCAGCAGCCATGGACTAGCGGTAAACACCGGGGAGCTGTTTTTT.

V usage is TRBV7-6 and J usage is TRBJ2-1; 11 nucleotides match TRBD2. CDR1 is SGHVS and CDR2 is FNYEAQ in the germline V gene. Trimming took 2 bases from V and 0 from J; bases not matched to a gene: 0. CDR3 length: 16 amino acids. CDR3 DNA sequence: TGTGCCAGCAGCTTAACTAGCGGGGGCTCCTACAATGAGCAGTTCTTC. Translating it yields CASSLTSGGSYNEQFF.

The chain is built from TRBV29-1 and TRBJ2-7; 14 bases are a match to TRBD2. V shed 7 bases and J 4 bases; nucleotides not matched to a gene: 12. The CDR3 totals 16 residues. Germline CDR1 SQVTM, CDR2 ANQGSEA. CDR3 sequence: CSARLAGGQFKYEQYF. The CDR3 DNA reads as TGCAGCGCCCGACTAGCGGGGGGGCAATTCAAGTACGAGCAGTACTTC.

This clone was recorded only once. This chain uses TRBV18 with TRBJ2-2, with TRBD2 as a possible D gene (5 bases). The V and J ends lost 2 bases and 7 bases respectively, with 17 bases between them. The CDR3 consists of 16 residues. CDR1 and CDR2 (germline): KGHSH, LQKENI. CDR3 coding DNA: TGTGCCAGCTCACCAAGGTTTCCGACGGGAATCGGGGAGCTGTTTTTT. Translated: CASSPRFPTGIGELFF.

The rearrangement uses TRBV10-3 and TRBJ1-4, with 9 bases that match TRBD1. V was clipped by 2 bases and J by 12 bases; unmatched bases: 10. Germline-derived CDR1 and CDR2 are ENHRY and SYGVKD. The CDR3 totals 15 residues. The CDR3 sequence is CAISERGTGFRELFF. The CDR3, as DNA: TGTGCCATCAGTGAGCGTGGGACAGGGTTTAGAGAACTGTTTTTT.

The chain uses TRBV6-2 or TRBV6-3 and TRBJ1-2; D remains ambiguous. The CDR3 is 12 amino acids. From germline, CDR1 is MNHEY and CDR2 SVGEGT. V lost 3 bases, J lost 6 bases, and 8 bases lay in between. CDR3 protein: CASSYAFNGYTF. CDR3 bases: TGTGCCAGCAGTTATGCGTTCAATGGCTACACCTTC.

This clone came up a few times. The rearrangement links TRBV7-2 to TRBJ1-1; possibly TRBD1 for D (5 bases). Looked up from germline, CDR1 is SGHTA and CDR2 is FQGNSA. Trimming shortened V by 2 bases and J by 11 bases, and 18 bases separated the two germline ends. The CDR3 is made up of 14 amino acids. The CDR3 loop reads CASSLNGLKGRAFF. DNA of the CDR3: TGTGCCAGCAGCTTAAACGGTCTGAAGGGGCGGGCTTTCTTT.

The chain carries TRBV5-1 and TRBJ1-1; the D gene is possibly TRBD1 (6 bases). V was clipped by 3 bases and J by 6 bases, with 15 bases between them. Germline V gene lookup returns CDR1 SGHRS and CDR2 YFSETQ. This CDR3 spans 14 amino acids. The CDR3 nucleotides are TGCGCCAGCAGCTCCCAGGGGCCCAAACCTGAAGCTTTCTTT. Translation gives CASSSQGPKPEAFF.

This rearrangement joins TRBV10-3 to TRBJ1-3; D unclear. Germline lookup yields CDR1 ENHRY and CDR2 SYGVKD. The CDR3 spans 15 residues. Trimming took off 7 bases at V and 0 bases at J, with 13 bases between the two ends. The CDR3 sequence: CAITSNSLSGNTIYF. DNA for the CDR3: TGTGCCATCACCTCAAACTCCCTCTCTGGAAACACCATATATTTT.

The V gene is TRBV4-3, the J gene TRBJ2-7, with D perhaps TRBD1 (5 bases). The germline V and J ends were trimmed by 1 base and 0 bases, with 7 bases remaining between them. CDR1 is LGHNA, CDR2 YSLEER, per germline. CDR3 length: 14 amino acids. CDR3 bases: TGCGCCAGCAGCCAAGGACAGCGCTCCTACGAGCAGTACTTC. It codes for CASSQGQRSYEQYF.

This rearrangement joins TRBV7-9 to TRBJ2-7, with D possibly being TRBD2 (5 bases). Germline CDR1 is SEHNR and CDR2 is FQNEAQ (reference sequence). CDR3 length: 14 amino acids. The germline V and J ends were trimmed by 1 base and 0 bases, with 7 bases remaining between them. The CDR3 nucleotides read TGTGCCAGCAGCTTAGGACGGGGCTCCTACGAGCAGTACTTC. Its protein product is CASSLGRGSYEQYF.

Note on this clone: The same CDR3 can be traced to other DNA sequences in this sample. V usage is TRBV10-3 and J usage is TRBJ1-5; the match to TRBD1 covers 7 bases. CDR3 length: 14 residues. CDR1 is ENHRY, CDR2 SYGVKD, per germline. V shed 4 bases and J 2 bases; nucleotides not matched to a gene: 2. DNA of the CDR3: TGTGCCATCAGTGCTACAGGGGGCAATCAGCCCCAGCATTTT. Protein sequence: CAISATGGNQPQHF.

The genes are TRBV9 and TRBJ1-5, with a tentative D call TRBD1 (6 bases). CDR1 and CDR2 (germline): SGDLS, YYNGEE. This CDR3 is 14 amino acids long. The V end lost 4 bases, the J end lost 4 bases, and 12 bases lay between the germline ends. The CDR3 spells CASSPGQPNQPQHF. The CDR3 DNA follows: TGTGCCAGCAGCCCCGGACAGCCGAATCAGCCCCAGCATTTT.

This clone showed up just once. The chain recombines TRBV6-4 with TRBJ2-7; D perhaps matches TRBD1 (6 bases). CDR1 is MRHNA and CDR2 is SNTAGT in the germline V gene. Deletions cut 0 bases from V and 5 bases from J, with 14 bases between. CDR3 length: 15 amino acids. CDR3 loop: CASSDSTRGLHEQYF. The CDR3 region has the DNA TGTGCCAGCAGTGACTCGACCAGGGGTTTGCACGAGCAGTACTTC.

The chain joins TRBV6-2 or TRBV6-3 to TRBJ2-7; 10 nucleotides align to TRBD2. CDR3 length: 14 amino acids. V lost 3 bases, J lost 4 bases, and 3 bases stayed unmatched. Germline V gene data show CDR1 as MNHEY and CDR2 as SVGEGT. CDR3 sequence (DNA): TGTGCCAGCAGTTATAGCGGGGGGCGGTACGAGCAGTACTTC. This encodes CASSYSGGRYEQYF.

This clone was counted once. This chain links TRBV3-1 (or the pseudogene TRBV3-2) with TRBJ1-5; D may be TRBD1 (6 bases). V dropped 8 bases and J dropped 4 bases, with 15 bases sitting between them. CDR3 length: 14 amino acids. The germline V gene encodes CDR1 LGHDT and CDR2 YNNKEL (reference sequence). The DNA of the CDR3 is TGTGCCAGCTCTGGGGGGGGCCCTAATCAGCCCCAGCATTTT. Translating it yields CASSGGGPNQPQHF.

The chain couples TRBV18 to TRBJ1-6, with D possibly matching TRBD1 (5 bases). The germline V gene has CDR1 KGHSH and CDR2 LQKENI. CDR3 length: 14 amino acids. With 7 bases removed from V and 7 bases from J, the gap between germline ends came to 14 bases. As DNA, the CDR3 is TGTGCCAGCTTTCGCGGGGACGTCAATTCACCCCTCCACTTT. Translation gives CASFRGDVNSPLHF.

The chain carries TRBV7-9 and TRBJ2-2, with 10 bases identical to TRBD1. CDR3 length: 16 residues. The J segment lost 2 bases and the V segment lost 5 bases, leaving 5 bases of the junction unmatched. Germline CDR1 is SEHNR and CDR2 is FQNEAQ (reference sequence). This CDR3 is CASSLWDRGNTGELFF. The CDR3 DNA is TGTGCCAGCAGCCTCTGGGACAGGGGTAACACCGGGGAGCTGTTTTTT.

This rearrangement joins TRBV6-5 to TRBJ1-2; D gene unclear. In germline, CDR1 is MNHEY, CDR2 SVGAGI. This CDR3 comprises 15 residues. Trimming took 5 bases from V and 2 from J, leaving 15 bases between them. CDR3 in amino acids: CASSHEWETNYGYTF. As DNA, the CDR3 is TGTGCCAGCAGTCATGAATGGGAGACAAACTATGGCTACACCTTC.

The chain employs TRBV7-9 and TRBJ1-4, with D unresolved. Between the trimmed V and J ends, which lost 2 bases and 6 bases, there was a span of 13 bases. The germline V gene encodes CDR1 SEHNR and CDR2 FQNEAQ (reference sequence). The CDR3 is made up of 15 amino acids. The chain's CDR3 is CASSLRGLGDEKLFF. The CDR3 region has the DNA TGTGCCAGCAGCTTACGAGGGCTGGGAGATGAAAAACTGTTTTTT.

The rearrangement uses TRBV2 and TRBJ2-3; the match to TRBD2 covers 7 bases. The length of the CDR3 is 13 residues. Germline assignment: CDR1 SNHLY and CDR2 FYNNEI. The V gene end was trimmed by 10 bases and the J gene end by 4 bases; junction bases not matched to a gene: 8. The CDR3, as DNA: TGTGCCACTCGGGGGAGGGGTGCAGATACGCAGTATTTT. Protein sequence: CATRGRGADTQYF.

About this clone: It may be a read error: a sequence one base away is much more abundant. This sequence joins TRBV9 and TRBJ1-2; TRBD1 matches at 10 bases. Germline CDR1 is SGDLS and CDR2 is YYNGEE. The length of the CDR3 is 12 residues. V shed 3 bases, J shed 7 bases, and the junction held 0 bases outside the gene matches. CDR3 amino acids: CASSGTGGGYTF. As DNA, the CDR3 is TGTGCCAGCAGCGGGACAGGGGGTGGCTACACCTTC.